The 23 T cell receptor beta chains presented below share a single source sample, sequenced in a study of shared clonotypes between healthy human individuals. Here immunoSEQ multiplex PCR was the method, and the copy in TCRdb shows in-frame clones only, minus some. The sample holds about 1.5 million clones, roughly 98% seen once. Specimen: naive CD4+ T cells sorted from blood. Subset given: CD45RA+ positively selected. These receptors were collected from a man aged 25 to 40 in good health.

The chain carries TRBV5-1 and TRBJ1-1; D gene ambiguous. Germline CDR1 is SGHRS and CDR2 is YFSETQ. CDR3 length equals 14 residues. Trimming took off 1 base at V and 0 bases at J, with 7 bases between the two ends. This CDR3 reads CASSLNKVNTEAFF. The CDR3 DNA reads TGCGCCAGCAGCTTGAACAAAGTGAACACTGAAGCTTTCTTT.

The rearrangement links TRBV5-1 to TRBJ2-3, with a tentative D call TRBD2 (5 bases). With 1 base removed from V and 2 bases from J, the gap between germline ends came to 8 bases. CDR3 length: 14 amino acids. The V gene's germline CDR1 is SGHRS and CDR2 YFSETQ. The CDR3 loop reads CASSLTGNTDTQYF. The CDR3 DNA sequence: TGCGCCAGCAGCTTGACCGGGAACACAGATACGCAGTATTTT.

The genes are TRBV5-4 and TRBJ2-7; 8 nucleotides align to TRBD2. With V trimmed by 6 bases and J by 1 base, 12 bases remained unmatched. CDR1 and CDR2 from the germline V gene are SGHNT and YYREEE (reference sequence). The length of the CDR3 is 16 residues. The CDR3 sequence is CASTVLLADLSYEQYF. The CDR3 DNA follows: TGTGCCAGCACCGTCTTACTAGCGGATCTGTCCTACGAGCAGTACTTC.

The gene calls are TRBV19 and TRBJ2-5; 9 bases are shared with TRBD1. The length of the CDR3 is 15 residues. Looked up from germline, CDR1 is LNHDA and CDR2 is SQIVND (reference sequence). V lost 4 bases to trimming and J lost 7 bases; unmatched junction nucleotides: 10. This chain's CDR3 is CASSTNRGQGGTQYF. CDR3 nucleotide sequence: TGTGCCAGTAGTACCAACCGGGGACAGGGCGGGACCCAGTACTTC.

Details on this clone: This sample also contains other DNA sequences that code for the same CDR3. The chain has TRBV5-1 and TRBJ2-2; TRBD1 agrees at 8 bases. Germline V gene lookup returns CDR1 SGHRS and CDR2 YFSETQ. Trimming at V came to 4 bases and at J to 4 bases, leaving 6 bases not matched to a gene. The CDR3 extends over 15 amino acids. Here the CDR3 reads CASSLRTGRTGELFF. The CDR3 DNA is TGCGCCAGCAGCCTCAGGACAGGGCGCACCGGGGAGCTGTTTTTT. Complete variable domain (other parts from reference TRBV5-1 and TRBJ2-2): KAGVTQTPRYLIKTRGQQVTLSCSPISGHRSVSWYQQTPGQGLQFLFEYFSETQRNKGNFPGRFSGRQFSNSRSEMNVSTLELGDSALYLCASSLRTGRTGELFFGEGSRLTVL.

This chain joins TRBV7-3 and TRBJ2-1, with 12 bases matching TRBD1. Germline CDR1 is SGHTA and CDR2 is FQGTGA. V shed 5 bases, J shed 8 bases, and the junction held 10 bases outside the gene matches. The CDR3 covers 16 residues. The CDR3, as DNA: TGTGCCAGCAGCGTCCTTGGGACAGGGGGCGTTTATGAGCAGTTCTTC. It specifies CASSVLGTGGVYEQFF.

The chain links TRBV2 to TRBJ2-3; TRBD2 matches 14 bases. Trimming cost V 7 bases and J 3 bases; bases outside gene matches: 9. Germline V lookup: CDR1 SNHLY, CDR2 FYNNEI. The CDR3 length is 17 residues. CDR3 sequence (DNA): TGTGCCAGCATCTGGGGACTAGCGGGAGTTGGAACAGATACGCAGTATTTT. Residues: CASIWGLAGVGTDTQYF.

As DNA, the CDR3 is TGTGCCAGCAGAAACGACGGGAACACCGGGGAGCTGTTTTTT. This codes for CASRNDGNTGELFF. This rearrangement joins TRBV6-5 to TRBJ2-2; unclear D gene. Germline-derived CDR1 and CDR2 are MNHEY and SVGAGI. The CDR3 is 14 residues long. Trimming took off 6 bases at V and 1 base at J, with 9 bases between the two ends.

The table lists this clone with a count of one. The chain recombines TRBV6-6 with TRBJ1-5; 11 nucleotides agree with TRBD1. CDR3 length: 14 amino acids. Germline CDR1 MNHNY, CDR2 SVGAGI (reference sequence). V was clipped by 4 bases and J by 8 bases; unmatched bases: 4. CDR3 sequence (DNA): TGTGCCAGCAGTTTCGGACAGGGGGCGAAGCCCCAGCATTTT. Its translation is CASSFGQGAKPQHF.

This chain joins TRBV9 and TRBJ2-2, with 10 bases identical to TRBD1. V dropped 5 bases and J dropped 3; count of bases not matched to a gene: 7. CDR1 is SGDLS, CDR2 YYNGEE, per germline. There are 16 residues in the CDR3. The CDR3 region is CASSGGGTGDTGELFF. In nucleotides, the CDR3 is TGTGCCAGCAGTGGCGGGGGGACAGGGGACACCGGGGAGCTGTTTTTT.

The rearrangement uses TRBV6-5 and TRBJ1-1, with D possibly being TRBD1 (5 bases). V lost 8 bases, J lost 11 bases, and 15 bases lay in between. Germline-derived CDR1 and CDR2 are MNHEY and SVGAGI. The CDR3 loop spans 11 amino acids. Here the CDR3 reads CASRGDLSAFF. The CDR3 DNA is TGTGCCAGCCGGGGGGATTTATCGGCTTTCTTT.

This clone was picked up one time. Other DNA sequences from this sample encode an identical CDR3 as well. J is TRBJ2-1 and V is TRBV14; possibly TRBD2 for D (6 bases). This CDR3 spans 13 amino acids. V was clipped by 0 bases and J by 7 bases, with 7 bases between them. The V gene's germline CDR1 is SGHDN and CDR2 FVKESK. The CDR3 sequence: CASSQDRGNEQFF. The CDR3 DNA is TGTGCCAGCAGCCAAGATCGGGGGAATGAGCAGTTCTTC.

V gene TRBV28 combines with J gene TRBJ2-7; 9 nucleotides agree with TRBD1. The CDR3 sequence is 14 residues long. Germline loops: CDR1 MDHEN, CDR2 SYDVKM. V trimming: 4 bases; J trimming: 2 bases; junction bases outside the gene matches: 3. CDR3 bases: TGTGCCAGCAGTTCTCACAGGGGGCCCTACGAGCAGTACTTC. Translating gives CASSSHRGPYEQYF. Full variable domain (outside the CDR3, taken from reference TRBV28 and TRBJ2-7): DVKVTQSSRYLVKRTGEKVFLECVQDMDHENMFWYRQDPGLGLRLIYFSYDVKMKEKGDIPEGYSVSREKKERFSLILESASTNQTSMYLCASSSHRGPYEQYFGPGTRLTVT.

The genes are TRBV11-2 and TRBJ2-2; D possibly corresponds to TRBD1 (5 bases). Germline lookup yields CDR1 SGHAT and CDR2 FQNNGV. The CDR3 runs to 16 residues. Trimming shortened V by 0 bases and J by 6 bases, and 14 bases separated the two germline ends. The CDR3: CASSLDQIGHAGELFF. The CDR3 DNA is TGTGCCAGCAGCTTAGATCAGATCGGACACGCCGGGGAGCTGTTTTTT. The full variable domain, its missing parts supplied by reference TRBV11-2 and TRBJ2-2, is EAGVAQSPRYKIIEKRQSVAFWCNPISGHATLYWYQQILGQGPKLLIQFQNNGVVDDSQLPKDRFSAERLKGVDSTLKIQPAKLEDSAVYLCASSLDQIGHAGELFFGEGSRLTVL.

The chain combines TRBV5-1 with TRBJ2-1; 11 bases agree with TRBD2. V dropped 6 bases and J dropped 5; count of bases not matched to a gene: 4. CDR3 length: 14 residues. The germline V gene encodes CDR1 SGHRS and CDR2 YFSETQ. The CDR3 DNA sequence: TGCGCCAGCATCGGGACTAGCGGAAACAATGAGCAGTTCTTC. The encoded protein is CASIGTSGNNEQFF.

This clone has only one observation. The chain recombines TRBV29-1 with TRBJ2-5; D is unresolved. The V end was cut by 2 bases, the J end by 5 bases, with 15 bases between. The CDR3 is made up of 14 amino acids. Looked up from germline, CDR1 is SQVTM and CDR2 is ANQGSEA. CDR3 in DNA: TGCAGCGTTGAACCAGGACCAATCCGGGAGACCCAGTACTTC. This codes for CSVEPGPIRETQYF.

The J gene is TRBJ1-1, the V gene TRBV5-1; 8 bases agree with TRBD1. J was trimmed by 4 bases and V by 1 base; bases with no gene match: 9. Per the germline V gene, CDR1 is SGHRS and CDR2 is YFSETQ. The CDR3 is 16 residues long. The CDR3 nucleotides read TGCGCCAGCAGCTTGCTTGCAGGGGGCTTCGGCACTGAAGCTTTCTTT. Residues: CASSLLAGGFGTEAFF.

The chain links TRBV12-5 to TRBJ2-3; 9 bases align to TRBD2. The V and J ends lost 3 bases and 6 bases, in that order; junction bases with no gene match: 10. The CDR3 spans 16 residues. Germline V lookup: CDR1 LGHNT, CDR2 FRNRAP. The CDR3 loop is CASGLGLAGDGDTQYF. CDR3 DNA: TGTGCTAGTGGTTTAGGTTTAGCGGGAGATGGGGATACGCAGTATTTT.

The chain has TRBV6-5 and TRBJ2-7, with D uncertain. The length of the CDR3 is 14 residues. V lost 0 bases, J lost 4 bases, and 10 bases lay in between. Per the germline V gene, CDR1 is MNHEY and CDR2 is SVGAGI. CDR3 DNA: TGTGCCAGCAGTTACTCGCGTTCCCAGTACGAGCAGTACTTC. Protein: CASSYSRSQYEQYF.

The chain has TRBV28 and TRBJ2-7; 8 bases align to TRBD2. CDR3 size: 14 residues. Trimming at V came to 6 bases and at J to 2 bases, leaving 6 bases not matched to a gene. CDR1 and CDR2 (germline): MDHEN, SYDVKM. In nucleotides, the CDR3 is TGTGCCAGCAGGACTACTAGCGGAACCTACGAGCAGTACTTC. This translates into CASRTTSGTYEQYF.

The chain couples TRBV10-3 to TRBJ2-2; 7 bases match TRBD1. CDR3 length equals 14 residues. Germline lookup yields CDR1 ENHRY and CDR2 SYGVKD. The V gene end was trimmed by 6 bases and the J gene end by 2 bases; junction bases not matched to a gene: 3. CDR3 bases: TGTGCCATCAGGGGGGACAGAAACACCGGGGAGCTGTTTTTT. It codes for CAIRGDRNTGELFF.

CDR3 DNA: TGTGCCAGCAGCTTAGCGCGAGTGTCGTCCCAGCATTTT. Translating it yields CASSLARVSSQHF. The V gene is TRBV7-2, the J gene TRBJ1-5; D is ambiguous. Germline V gene lookup returns CDR1 SGHTA and CDR2 FQGNSA. With 0 bases removed from V and 11 bases from J, the gap between germline ends came to 11 bases. The CDR3 loop spans 13 amino acids.

The chain's CDR3 is CASSVGSYEQYF. CDR3 DNA sequence: TGTGCCAGCAGCGTAGGCTCCTACGAGCAGTACTTC. This chain uses TRBV7-2 with TRBJ2-7, with no clear D. The V end was cut by 5 bases, the J end by 0 bases, with 5 bases between. Germline V gives CDR1 SGHTA, CDR2 FQGNSA. The CDR3 length is 12 residues.